This TCR beta chain was captured by sequencing in a study of T cells after yellow fever vaccination (dated by TCRdb to the late 2010s). Looking at the study overall: The SMART-Seq v4 Ultra Low Input RNA kit was used to prepare libraries from fractions with low cell numbers. Blood samples were taken at several timepoints before and after primary and secondary immunization, and bulk PBMC replicates and cell subsets were isolated. To follow T-cell clones before and after primary and booster YFV17D yellow fever vaccination, bulk TCR alpha and beta repertoires were sequenced over time. Two healthy male donors, one aged 18 to 30 and one aged 30 to 40 years, were included in the cohort. What the authors observed across the whole study: The secondary T-cell response was found to be weaker but faster than the primary response, with a peak reached on day 5 rather than on day 15. Most clones expanded after primary vaccination were re-detected after the booster (96% of CD4 and around 88% of CD8), suggesting broad memory maintenance. A small fraction of clonotypes showed up in both the CD4 and CD8 compartments, probably as a result of convergent recombination. Computational filtering was needed because FACS-sorted repertoires could contain abundant contaminating clonotypes from the bulk population. The study included only a couple of donors, which limits how far the findings can be generalized.

This specimen's treatment or condition label, interpreted: live attenuated yellow fever vaccine strain. At every blood-draw timepoint, two biological replicates of bulk PBMCs were collected. A standard Ficoll-Paque protocol was used to isolate PBMCs from peripheral blood. RNA was extracted with TriZol from bulk PBMCs, CD4 and CD8 fractions, and dextramer-positive and dextramer-negative fractions. Concerning this clonotype itself: Its antigen remains unidentified. Base qualities are missing; no much larger clone stands one base away.

The CDR3 has 14 amino acids, counting the end cysteine and phenylalanine. The kept DNA is CDR3 alone, 42 bases in frame from the first base. Trimming accounts for 8 bases at V and 5 bases at J, while the number of junction bases matched to no gene is 11. In the germline V gene, CDR1 corresponds to SGHTA and CDR2 to FQGTGA. TCR cDNA was synthesized by 5'RACE template switching, which introduced a universal primer site and unique molecular identifiers. Priming for cDNA synthesis came from both the TCR alpha and TCR beta constant segments. Library amplification involved two PCR steps, and the second step added sample barcodes and sequencing adapters. Libraries were sequenced on Illumina HiSeq 2500 (2x100 bp) or NovaSeq (2x150 bp). As for the original processing: Reads were demultiplexed and collapsed into UMI consensus sequences with MIGEC, and V(D)J alignment was performed with MiXCR. Using edgeR on replicate PBMC samples, clonotypes were called vaccine-responding if FDR was below 0.01 and the log2 fold change was above 5 up to day 15. CD4 or CD8 identity was assigned to each bulk clonotype according to whether the clonotype was present at higher abundance in the sequenced CD4 repertoire or the sequenced CD8 repertoire. TCRdb cleaned the public reads at Q25 with fastp, built clones with MiXCR and kept in-frame beta chains. Duplicate CDR3 protein sequences are folded into a single record with the most common DNA and genes. The authors' filters were not applied to this entry. This sample gives 450,000 to 550,000 distinct CDR3 sequences in total; 21% of them show up just once. The ten top clones hold about 16% of the sample.

The chain employs TRBV7-3 and TRBJ1-2; a stretch of 7 junction bases matches TRBD1. This sample comprised PBMCs, obtained roughly 20 days after the first yellow fever vaccination. The source is a young man who received the YFV17D yellow fever vaccine. The bases are TGTGCCAGCGCCCCCCAGGGCAGGGGGTATGGCTACACCTTC. It codes for CASAPQGRGYGYTF.